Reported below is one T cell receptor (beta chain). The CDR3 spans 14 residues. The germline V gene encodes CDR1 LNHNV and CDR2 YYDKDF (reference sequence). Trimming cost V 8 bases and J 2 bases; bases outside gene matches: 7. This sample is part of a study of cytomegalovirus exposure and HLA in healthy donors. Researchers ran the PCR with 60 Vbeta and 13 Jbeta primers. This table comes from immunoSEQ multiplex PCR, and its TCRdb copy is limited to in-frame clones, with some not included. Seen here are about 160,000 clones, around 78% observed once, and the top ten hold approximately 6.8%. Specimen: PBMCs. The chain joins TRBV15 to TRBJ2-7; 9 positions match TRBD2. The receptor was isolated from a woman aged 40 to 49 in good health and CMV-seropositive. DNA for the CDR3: TGTGCCACCCGAGGGACTAGCAGACCCTACGAGCAGTACTTC. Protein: CATRGTSRPYEQYF.